Shown below are 29 T cell receptor beta chains from a single sample sequenced in a study of T cell repertoires in cytomegalovirus infection. TCRdb fed the reads into MiXCR, producing one record per CDR3 protein. Of approximately 180,000 distinct CDR3 sequences in the sample, 8% to 10% were seen once. Sequencing used PBMCs. All receptors derive from a human donor in good health (CMV status not recorded). Some clones in this sample may be carry-over from other donors' samples.

At least ten counts were recorded for this clonotype. The chain couples TRBV12-5 to TRBJ2-1, with 11 bases aligning to TRBD2. The J segment lost 10 bases and the V segment lost 5 bases, leaving 10 bases of the junction unmatched. CDR1 and CDR2 (germline): LGHNT, FRNRAP. This CDR3 is built from 15 residues. CDR3 DNA: TGTGCTAGTGGTGAAAGGACTAGCGGGCTTGGCGAGCAGTTCTTC. Translating gives CASGERTSGLGEQFF.

This clonotype was detected only a few times. This chain uses TRBV4-1 with TRBJ1-4; D is unclear. This CDR3 is 12 amino acids long. V was clipped by 0 bases and J by 10 bases, with 6 bases between them. Germline-derived CDR1 and CDR2 are MGHRA and YSYEKL. The DNA for the CDR3 is TGCGCCAGCAGCCAAGAGTTTGGAAAACTGTTTTTT. Its translation: CASSQEFGKLFF.

This clonotype was recorded at least ten times. J is TRBJ2-3 and V is TRBV7-8; D is ambiguous. V shed 5 bases and J shed 5 bases, with 2 bases lying between them. This CDR3 is built from 10 residues. Germline CDR1 and CDR2: SGHVS and FQNEAQ. CDR3 amino acids: CASSGDTQYF. CDR3 coding DNA: TGTGCCAGCAGCGGAGATACGCAGTATTTT.

The rearrangement links TRBV29-1 to TRBJ2-7, with 9 positions matching TRBD2. Germline loops: CDR1 SQVTM, CDR2 ANQGSEA. The V segment lost 7 bases and the J segment 5 bases; nucleotides outside the gene matches: 12. The CDR3 has 14 amino acids. The CDR3 loop reads CSAQGREGRDEQYF. The CDR3 bases are TGCAGCGCTCAGGGGCGGGAGGGCCGGGACGAGCAGTACTTC.

This clonotype has ten or more counts. V gene TRBV7-8 combines with J gene TRBJ2-5; TRBD2 matches at 7 bases. The V and J ends lost 5 bases and 4 bases, in that order; junction bases with no gene match: 16. CDR3 length: 17 amino acids. The germline CDR1 and CDR2 sequences are SGHVS and FQNEAQ. CDR3 amino acids: CASSRSGRLGRSETQYF. The CDR3 coding sequence is TGTGCCAGCAGCCGTAGCGGGCGCTTGGGGCGATCAGAGACCCAGTACTTC.

There are a few counts of this clonotype. The chain combines TRBV7-8 with TRBJ2-7; 10 bases agree with TRBD2. This CDR3 is 15 amino acids long. Germline CDR1 and CDR2: SGHVS and FQNEAQ. The trim removed 5 bases at V and 2 bases at J, leaving 6 bases unmatched. As DNA, the CDR3 is TGTGCCAGCAGCCGAGCGGGAGGGACAACCTACGAGCAGTACTTC. Protein sequence: CASSRAGGTTYEQYF.

The chain links TRBV6-5 to TRBJ2-6; D perhaps matches TRBD1 (6 bases). CDR1 is MNHEY, CDR2 SVGAGI, per germline. With 0 bases removed from V and 0 bases from J, the gap between germline ends came to 6 bases. CDR3 size: 16 residues. CDR3 sequence (DNA): TGTGCCAGCAGTTACTCAGGGGGCTCTGGGGCCAACGTCCTGACTTTC. Translated, it gives CASSYSGGSGANVLTF.

This clonotype was seen repeatedly, ten times or more. The rearrangement links TRBV28 to TRBJ2-1; 11 nucleotides agree with TRBD2. V gave up 4 bases and J gave up 1 base; unmatched junction bases: 12. Germline V CDR1 and CDR2: MDHEN, SYDVKM. The CDR3 spans 19 residues. The CDR3 reads CASSYRLAGLGLSYNEQFF. CDR3 in DNA: TGTGCCAGCAGTTATCGACTAGCGGGACTAGGACTATCCTACAATGAGCAGTTCTTC. Looking up the rest from reference TRBV28 and TRBJ2-1 gives the full variable domain: DVKVTQSSRYLVKRTGEKVFLECVQDMDHENMFWYRQDPGLGLRLIYFSYDVKMKEKGDIPEGYSVSREKKERFSLILESASTNQTSMYLCASSYRLAGLGLSYNEQFFGPGTRLTVL.

The rearrangement links TRBV19 to TRBJ2-1, with D possibly being TRBD2 (6 bases). Trimming shortened V by 11 bases and J by 5 bases, and 13 bases separated the two germline ends. The CDR3 has 12 amino acids. CDR1 and CDR2 (germline): LNHDA, SQIVND (reference sequence). The CDR3 nucleotides read TGTGCCGCTGGGACTGGGGACAATGAGCAGTTCTTC. Protein sequence: CAAGTGDNEQFF. Together with reference TRBV19 and TRBJ2-1, the CDR3 gives the full variable domain: DGGITQSPKYLFRKEGQNVTLSCEQNLNHDAMYWYRQDPGQGLRLIYYSQIVNDFQKGDIAEGYSVSREKKESFPLTVTSAQKNPTAFYLCAAGTGDNEQFFGPGTRLTVL.

This clonotype has a handful of counts. CDR3 coding DNA: TGTGCCAGCAGTGAAGCCCCACCGTGGCGGAGCGGTTACGCCGGGGAGCTGTTTTTT. It translates to CASSEAPPWRSGYAGELFF. The J gene is TRBJ2-2, the V gene TRBV2; D perhaps matches TRBD2 (5 bases). Germline CDR1 is SNHLY and CDR2 is FYNNEI. The length of the CDR3 is 19 residues. The V end lost 0 bases, the J end lost 6 bases, and 23 bases lay between the germline ends.

The sample holds a few counts of this clonotype. The rearrangement joins TRBV15 to TRBJ1-2; 8 bases agree with TRBD1. V lost 0 bases to trimming and J lost 8 bases; unmatched junction nucleotides: 8. The CDR3 contains 15 residues. The germline V gene has CDR1 LNHNV and CDR2 YYDKDF (reference sequence). The CDR3 DNA reads TGTGCCACCAGCAGAGATGGATGGACAGGGACGGGCTACACCTTC. Its translation is CATSRDGWTGTGYTF.

In its sample, this clonotype was seen many times. The J gene is TRBJ2-7, the V gene TRBV6-2 or TRBV6-3; D tentatively fits TRBD1 or TRBD2 (5 bases each). V was clipped by 5 bases and J by 3 bases, with 8 bases between them. The CDR3 has 12 amino acids. Germline CDR1 is MNHEY and CDR2 is SVGEGT. CDR3: CASSGDRYEQYF. DNA of the CDR3: TGTGCCAGCAGTGGGGACCGCTACGAGCAGTACTTC.

This clonotype was observed a few times. This chain uses TRBV6-2 or TRBV6-3 with TRBJ1-1, with D tentatively TRBD1 (6 bases). V was pared by 5 bases and J by 4 bases, with 11 bases between. The CDR3 is 13 residues long. The germline V gene encodes CDR1 MNHEY and CDR2 SVGEGT. The CDR3 bases are TGTGCCAGCAGTCAAGCACAGGGCACTGAAGCTTTCTTT. It specifies CASSQAQGTEAFF.

In this sample, this clonotype turned up many times. V and J are TRBV7-2 and TRBJ2-7; TRBD2 might be the D (6 bases). CDR3 length equals 14 residues. Germline assignment: CDR1 SGHTA and CDR2 FQGNSA. V was cut by 4 bases and J by 0 bases, with 10 bases left in between. The CDR3, as DNA: TGTGCCAGCAGCTCTGCGGGGAGCTCCTACGAGCAGTACTTC. Its protein is CASSSAGSSYEQYF.

The rearrangement joins TRBV12-3 or TRBV12-4 to TRBJ2-1; 11 positions match TRBD2. CDR3 length: 18 amino acids. Trimming cost V 6 bases and J 8 bases; bases outside gene matches: 18. The CDR3 DNA sequence: TGTGCCAGCAGATCCCTACGACGGCTAGCGGGGGGCGTGGATGAGCAGTTCTTC. Its translation is CASRSLRRLAGGVDEQFF.

This clonotype has at least ten counts. The V and J genes are TRBV29-1 and TRBJ2-1, with 8 bases identical to TRBD1. This CDR3 contains 14 residues. Germline loops: CDR1 SQVTM, CDR2 ANQGSEA. V shed 7 bases and J 4 bases; nucleotides not matched to a gene: 9. The CDR3 here is CSATDRAKYNEQFF. CDR3 in DNA: TGCAGCGCCACGGACAGGGCAAAGTACAATGAGCAGTTCTTC.

This clonotype was picked up a small number of times. This sequence joins TRBV20-1 and TRBJ1-5; D unresolved. In germline, CDR1 is DFQATT, CDR2 SNEGSKA (reference sequence). The V end lost 0 bases, the J end lost 0 bases, and 6 bases lay between the germline ends. There are 14 residues in the CDR3. CDR3 sequence (DNA): TGCAGTGCTAGAGACAGCAATAGCAATCAGCCCCAGCATTTT. This sequence encodes CSARDSNSNQPQHF.

The chain joins TRBV29-1 to TRBJ1-1, with D perhaps matching TRBD1 (6 bases). The length of the CDR3 is 13 residues. V was trimmed by 6 bases and J by 3 bases, leaving 14 bases between them. Germline CDR1 reads SQVTM; CDR2 reads ANQGSEA. The CDR3 region is CSVAGALDTEAFF. The CDR3 DNA is TGCAGCGTCGCGGGGGCATTGGACACTGAAGCTTTCTTT.

This clonotype was seen repeatedly, ten times or more. The V and J genes are TRBV7-9 and TRBJ1-2, with D maybe TRBD1 (6 bases). The CDR3 spans 15 residues. V shed 2 bases and J shed 7 bases, with 17 bases lying between them. CDR1 SEHNR and CDR2 FQNEAQ come from the germline V gene (reference sequence). The DNA of the CDR3 is TGTGCCAGCAGCTTATTAGGCCAGGGGCGTGGTGGCTACACCTTC. It specifies CASSLLGQGRGGYTF.

In this sample, this clonotype turned up many times. This chain joins TRBV7-6 and TRBJ1-4; D is ambiguous. Trimming left V 0 bases short and J 5 bases short, with 16 bases between. Germline assignment: CDR1 SGHVS and CDR2 FNYEAQ. The CDR3 runs to 17 residues. The CDR3 loop reads CASSLAVRAQWNEKLFF. In DNA, the CDR3 is TGTGCCAGCAGCTTAGCGGTTCGGGCTCAATGGAATGAAAAACTGTTTTTT.

This clonotype has at least ten counts. J is TRBJ1-1 and V is TRBV7-2; 7 bases fit TRBD1. Trimming took 2 bases from V and 4 from J; bases not matched to a gene: 13. Germline loops: CDR1 SGHTA, CDR2 FQGNSA. The CDR3 has 17 amino acids. The CDR3 nucleotides read TGTGCCAGCAGCTTAAGTTCGCGGGGCAGGGGGTTCACTGAAGCTTTCTTT. Encoded protein: CASSLSSRGRGFTEAFF.

Only a few counts were recorded for this clonotype. The rearrangement uses TRBV20-1 and TRBJ1-2, with no clear D. Germline CDR1 is DFQATT and CDR2 is SNEGSKA (reference sequence). This CDR3 spans 13 amino acids. Trimming removed 2 bases from V and 0 bases from J, with 7 bases in between. The CDR3 sequence: CSARPQANYGYTF. CDR3 in DNA: TGCAGTGCTAGACCCCAGGCTAACTATGGCTACACCTTC.

V and J are TRBV20-1 and TRBJ2-3, with D possibly called TRBD1 or TRBD2 (5 bases each). CDR1 DFQATT and CDR2 SNEGSKA come from the germline V gene (reference sequence). Trimming shortened V by 1 base and J by 2 bases, and 13 bases separated the two germline ends. The CDR3 length is 15 residues. The CDR3 sequence: CSARAGTFLTDTQYF. CDR3 nucleotide sequence: TGCAGTGCTAGAGCCGGGACCTTCCTCACAGATACGCAGTATTTT.

This chain joins TRBV25-1 and TRBJ1-5; 8 positions match TRBD1. Per germline, CDR1 MGHDK and CDR2 SYGVNS. The V segment lost 2 bases and the J segment 7 bases; nucleotides outside the gene matches: 16. This CDR3 contains 18 residues. CDR3 sequence reads: CASSETQHQGAPGQPQHF. The DNA of the CDR3 is TGTGCCAGCAGTGAAACCCAACACCAGGGGGCTCCTGGGCAGCCCCAGCATTTT.

The genes are TRBV7-2 and TRBJ2-7, with D possibly matching TRBD2 (5 bases). Germline values: CDR1 SGHTA, CDR2 FQGNSA. The CDR3 totals 14 residues. The V and J ends lost 5 bases and 2 bases respectively, with 13 bases between them. The CDR3 DNA reads as TGTGCCAGCAGCCCGGTAGGGAGCCCCTACGAGCAGTACTTC. It specifies CASSPVGSPYEQYF.

V usage is TRBV28 and J usage is TRBJ1-1; possibly TRBD1 for D (5 bases). In germline, CDR1 is MDHEN, CDR2 SYDVKM. Trimming pared 7 bases from V and 3 bases from J, leaving 9 bases between. The CDR3 contains 12 residues. DNA of the CDR3: TGTGCCAGCAACTGGGGGGACACTGAAGCTTTCTTT. Translated, it gives CASNWGDTEAFF.

This clonotype came up many times. J is TRBJ2-2 and V is TRBV20-1, with 8 bases that match TRBD1. J was trimmed by 2 bases and V by 0 bases; bases with no gene match: 2. The V gene's germline CDR1 is DFQATT and CDR2 SNEGSKA (reference sequence). The CDR3 loop spans 15 amino acids. This CDR3 reads CSARDRGLNTGELFF. CDR3 nucleotide sequence: TGCAGTGCTAGAGACAGGGGGCTTAACACCGGGGAGCTGTTTTTT.

This clonotype was counted at least ten times. The chain combines TRBV7-8 with TRBJ2-7; TRBD2 aligns across 11 bases. The CDR3 runs to 16 residues. Per germline, CDR1 SGHVS and CDR2 FQNEAQ. J lost 1 base, V lost 3 bases, and 5 bases had no gene match. The CDR3 DNA sequence: TGTGCCAGCAGCTTTGGGACTAGCGGTGCGTCCTACGAGCAGTACTTC. It is translated as CASSFGTSGASYEQYF.

This clonotype was detected ten times or more. The J gene is TRBJ1-1, the V gene TRBV28; unclear D gene. The CDR3 extends over 14 amino acids. Trimming took off 2 bases at V and 1 base at J, with 8 bases between the two ends. Germline values: CDR1 MDHEN, CDR2 SYDVKM. The CDR3 is CASSLPVRNTEAFF. CDR3 DNA sequence: TGTGCCAGCAGTTTACCGGTCAGGAACACTGAAGCTTTCTTT.